The sequence of this T cell receptor beta chain was determined in a study of blood T cell repertoires in COVID-19. The assay was immunoSEQ multiplex PCR, and TCRdb's table has in-frame clones only and misses some. The table includes some 240,000 clones, over 75% detected once. The sample was PBMCs or T cells enriched from blood (not recorded which). This sequence originates from a woman in her 40s who had been exposed to COVID-19.

This CDR3 reads CAWSVLSGHLAYGYTF. Here the CDR3 DNA reads TGTGCCTGGAGTGTACTTTCCGGACACCTAGCGTACGGCTACACCTTC. The chain links TRBV30 to TRBJ1-2, with D tentatively TRBD1 (5 bases). This CDR3 spans 16 amino acids. Germline CDR1 is GTSNPN and CDR2 is SVGIG (reference sequence). The ends were cut back, 0 bases at V and 8 bases at J, with 22 bases in the middle.